One sample yielded the 28 T cell receptor beta chains listed below, sequenced in a study of blood T cell repertoires in COVID-19. Here immunoSEQ multiplex PCR was the method, and the copy in TCRdb shows in-frame clones only, minus some. The sample has about 200,000 clones, over 60% seen once; the top ten hold around 5.4%. Sequencing used peripheral blood. Every receptor here comes from a woman aged 70-85 years with acute or convalescent COVID-19.

The chain has TRBV3-1 (or the pseudogene TRBV3-2) and TRBJ1-2; 9 bases are a match to TRBD1. The trim removed 0 bases at V and 3 bases at J, leaving 11 bases unmatched. In germline, CDR1 is LGHDT, CDR2 YNNKEL (reference sequence). The CDR3 has 18 amino acids. The CDR3 protein is CASSQEGTATGGYYGYTF. CDR3 bases: TGTGCCAGCAGCCAAGAAGGGACGGCGACAGGGGGTTACTATGGCTACACCTTC.

The chain is built from TRBV4-1 and TRBJ1-4; no firm D call. Trimming took off 4 bases at V and 5 bases at J, with 8 bases between the two ends. Germline V gene sequence: CDR1 MGHRA, CDR2 YSYEKL. CDR3 length: 13 amino acids. The CDR3 loop is CASSLPGNEKLFF. CDR3 DNA sequence: TGCGCCAGCAGCCTACCGGGGAATGAAAAACTGTTTTTT.

The J gene is TRBJ2-1, the V gene TRBV2; 9 bases fit TRBD1. The CDR3 is made up of 15 amino acids. Trimming took 4 bases from V and 0 from J; bases not matched to a gene: 1. Per the germline V gene, CDR1 is SNHLY and CDR2 is FYNNEI. This CDR3 is CASSGQGGSYNEQFF. The CDR3 DNA reads as TGTGCCAGCAGTGGACAGGGGGGCTCCTACAATGAGCAGTTCTTC.

The V gene is TRBV5-5, the J gene TRBJ2-5; D is undetermined. V lost 0 bases to trimming and J lost 4 bases, with 13 bases between them. The CDR3 has 15 residues. The germline gives CDR1 SGHKS, CDR2 YYEKEE (reference sequence). The CDR3 sequence is CASSLAVHSIETQYF. The CDR3 coding sequence is TGTGCCAGCAGCTTGGCAGTCCACAGCATAGAGACCCAGTACTTC.

The chain joins TRBV5-4 to TRBJ2-7, with D maybe TRBD1 (6 bases). There are 16 residues in the CDR3. Germline-derived CDR1 and CDR2 are SGHNT and YYREEE (reference sequence). V was trimmed by 0 bases and J by 3 bases, leaving 16 bases between them. CDR3 coding DNA: TGTGCCAGCAGCTTGGGTGGGACAAACGGGATCTACGAGCAGTACTTC. Amino acids: CASSLGGTNGIYEQYF.

This chain connects TRBV27 to TRBJ2-5; 9 bases are shared with TRBD1. V was pared by 4 bases and J by 5 bases, with 8 bases of the junction left unmatched. CDR3 length: 15 residues. CDR1 is MNHEY and CDR2 is SMNVEV in the germline V gene (reference sequence). CDR3 loop: CASSSRDREGETQYF. The CDR3 DNA is TGTGCCAGCAGTTCCCGGGACAGGGAGGGTGAGACCCAGTACTTC.

V gene TRBV7-8 combines with J gene TRBJ2-7; tentative D call: TRBD2 (6 bases). Germline CDR1 reads SGHVS; CDR2 reads FQNEAQ. V was shortened by 5 bases and J by 3 bases, with 14 bases between the two germline ends. The CDR3 is 14 amino acids. This CDR3 is CASSTQTSNYEQYF. In nucleotides, the CDR3 is TGTGCCAGCAGCACTCAGACTAGTAACTACGAGCAGTACTTC.

This chain uses TRBV4-1 with TRBJ1-3, with D unclear. Germline lookup yields CDR1 MGHRA and CDR2 YSYEKL. Trimming removed 1 base at V and 0 bases at J, with 13 bases between. This CDR3 contains 17 residues. For the CDR3, the DNA is TGCGCCAGCAGCCAAGTTTCCCTCTGGGCCTCTGGAAACACCATATATTTT. It specifies CASSQVSLWASGNTIYF.

The chain recombines TRBV7-2 with TRBJ2-7; possible D gene TRBD1, 5 bases. This CDR3 has 14 residues. Trimming pared 3 bases from V and 1 base from J, leaving 10 bases between. Germline-derived CDR1 and CDR2 are SGHTA and FQGNSA. The CDR3 loop is CASSFRTSSYEQYF. The CDR3, as DNA: TGTGCCAGCAGCTTTAGGACATCATCCTACGAGCAGTACTTC.

The chain recombines TRBV19 with TRBJ2-5, with TRBD2 as a possible D gene (7 bases). Germline V gene sequence: CDR1 LNHDA, CDR2 SQIVND (reference sequence). V lost 4 bases and J lost 7, with 10 bases in between. This CDR3 comprises 12 residues. CDR3 coding DNA: TGTGCCAGTAGTACAGGGGAGGGGACCCAGTACTTC. As protein: CASSTGEGTQYF.

The V call is TRBV19, the J call TRBJ2-6; D possibly corresponds to TRBD2 (6 bases). CDR1 and CDR2 (germline): LNHDA, SQIVND (reference sequence). This CDR3 has 15 amino acids. V shed 5 bases and J shed 0 bases, with 8 bases lying between them. The CDR3 loop reads CASSWGDSGANVLTF. CDR3 sequence (DNA): TGTGCCAGTAGTTGGGGGGACTCTGGGGCCAACGTCCTGACTTTC.

The chain employs TRBV3-1 (or the pseudogene TRBV3-2) and TRBJ1-4; TRBD1 is a possible D gene (5 bases). V gave up 3 bases and J gave up 6 bases, with 11 bases separating them. Germline values: CDR1 LGHDT, CDR2 YNNKEL (reference sequence). CDR3 length: 14 residues. This chain's CDR3 is CASSQGGSYEKLFF. The CDR3 DNA follows: TGTGCCAGCAGCCAGGGGGGGAGTTATGAAAAACTGTTTTTT.

This chain connects TRBV15 to TRBJ2-2; D might be TRBD1 (6 bases). V shed 0 bases and J shed 0 bases, with 8 bases lying between them. Germline V gene lookup returns CDR1 LNHNV and CDR2 YYDKDF (reference sequence). CDR3 length: 16 amino acids. The DNA for the CDR3 is TGTGCCACCAGCAGAGATAAGGGGGCGAACACCGGGGAGCTGTTTTTT. Encoded protein: CATSRDKGANTGELFF.

This sequence joins TRBV6-6 and TRBJ1-1; no firm D call. Germline V lookup: CDR1 MNHNY, CDR2 SVGAGI (reference sequence). V was pared by 6 bases and J by 4 bases, with 9 bases between. The CDR3 has 12 amino acids. The chain's CDR3 is CASSQEATEAFF. The CDR3 DNA reads TGTGCCAGCAGCCAGGAGGCCACTGAAGCTTTCTTT.

The chain carries TRBV28 and TRBJ1-5, with TRBD1 matching over 9 bases. This CDR3 region has 16 residues. V shed 8 bases, J shed 8 bases, and the junction held 16 bases outside the gene matches. CDR1 is MDHEN, CDR2 SYDVKM, per germline. As DNA, the CDR3 is TGTGCCAGCGGACTATGGACAGGGGATCAGGGGAAGCCCCAGCATTTT. Translated, it gives CASGLWTGDQGKPQHF.

J is TRBJ1-3 and V is TRBV18; D remains unclear. Germline CDR1 reads KGHSH; CDR2 reads LQKENI. V lost 6 bases to trimming and J lost 3 bases, with 12 bases between them. This CDR3 is 14 amino acids long. The CDR3 spells CASSPEGGGNTIYF. In DNA form, the CDR3 reads TGTGCCAGCTCTCCTGAAGGAGGTGGAAACACCATATATTTT.

The CDR3 sequence: CASNVEQGGTDTQYF. In DNA form, the CDR3 reads TGTGCCAGCAACGTAGAGCAGGGGGGCACAGATACGCAGTATTTT. This chain links TRBV28 with TRBJ2-3; 7 bases are a match to TRBD1. The CDR3 sequence is 15 residues long. Germline trimming cut 7 bases from V and 1 base from J; bases unmatched to any gene: 8. In germline, CDR1 is MDHEN, CDR2 SYDVKM. Filled out from reference TRBV28 and TRBJ2-3, the complete variable domain reads DVKVTQSSRYLVKRTGEKVFLECVQDMDHENMFWYRQDPGLGLRLIYFSYDVKMKEKGDIPEGYSVSREKKERFSLILESASTNQTSMYLCASNVEQGGTDTQYFGPGTRLTVL.

Here the CDR3 DNA reads TGTGCCAGCAGCTCGGGGGGCTCTGGGGCCAACGTCCTGACTTTC. It yields the protein CASSSGGSGANVLTF. The V gene is TRBV5-4, the J gene TRBJ2-6, with 7 bases aligning to TRBD2. Per the germline V gene, CDR1 is SGHNT and CDR2 is YYREEE (reference sequence). The V gene end was trimmed by 3 bases and the J gene end by 0 bases; junction bases not matched to a gene: 0. The CDR3 runs 15 residues.

The chain links TRBV29-1 to TRBJ2-3, with TRBD2 matching over 16 bases. Germline V lookup: CDR1 SQVTM, CDR2 ANQGSEA. The CDR3 sequence is 14 residues long. The V segment lost 8 bases and the J segment 4 bases; nucleotides outside the gene matches: 3. CDR3 sequence reads: CSTGLAGGPDTQYF. The CDR3 bases are TGCAGCACGGGACTAGCGGGAGGGCCAGATACGCAGTATTTT.

The chain uses TRBV6-1 and TRBJ1-5; 7 bases are a match to TRBD1. J was trimmed by 4 bases and V by 0 bases; bases with no gene match: 9. The germline V gene has CDR1 MNHNS and CDR2 SASEGT. The CDR3 is 17 residues long. The CDR3 bases are TGTGCCAGCAGTGAAGCCCCGACAGGGCCTGGTAATCAGCCCCAGCATTTT. Its translation is CASSEAPTGPGNQPQHF.

Only one count was recorded for this clone. The rearrangement joins TRBV28 to TRBJ1-5; D is unclear. Per germline, CDR1 MDHEN and CDR2 SYDVKM. The CDR3 runs 13 residues. Trimming left V 5 bases short and J 4 bases short, with 9 bases between. The CDR3 nucleotides are TGTGCCAGCAGTCCCATTTTGAATCAGCCCCAGCATTTT. Protein product: CASSPILNQPQHF.

This clone was picked up one time. The genes are TRBV3-1 (or the pseudogene TRBV3-2) and TRBJ1-6; the D is unclear. Germline CDR1 LGHDT, CDR2 YNNKEL (reference sequence). Trimming took 4 bases from V and 8 from J, leaving 15 bases between them. CDR3 size: 15 residues. Written as DNA, the CDR3 is TGTGCCAGCAGCCCCGGCGGTGTGGGTCATTCACCCCTCCACTTT. It specifies CASSPGGVGHSPLHF.

The chain couples TRBV10-3 to TRBJ2-1; D is possibly TRBD2 (6 bases). The germline CDR1 and CDR2 sequences are ENHRY and SYGVKD. This CDR3 contains 15 residues. Trimming left V 0 bases short and J 5 bases short, with 11 bases between. This CDR3 reads CAISESRTGDNEQFF. DNA of the CDR3: TGTGCCATCAGTGAGTCGAGAACGGGGGACAATGAGCAGTTCTTC.

The V call is TRBV27, the J call TRBJ2-7; 10 nucleotides line up with TRBD2. Germline V gene lookup returns CDR1 MNHEY and CDR2 SMNVEV (reference sequence). This CDR3 has 15 amino acids. J was trimmed by 2 bases and V by 5 bases; bases with no gene match: 6. CDR3 sequence reads: CASSQPGLATYEQYF. The CDR3 DNA follows: TGTGCCAGCAGTCAACCGGGACTAGCGACCTACGAGCAGTACTTC.

V gene TRBV7-6 combines with J gene TRBJ1-3; no clear D gene. With 4 bases removed from V and 4 bases from J, the gap between germline ends came to 8 bases. Germline CDR1 is SGHVS and CDR2 is FNYEAQ. This CDR3 is 13 amino acids long. The CDR3 region is CASSSSGGNTIYF. CDR3 DNA: TGTGCCAGCAGCTCTTCGGGGGGAAACACCATATATTTT.

The genes are TRBV13 and TRBJ2-7; TRBD2 matches 7 bases. Germline assignment: CDR1 PRHDT and CDR2 FYEKMQ (reference sequence). CDR3 length: 16 amino acids. J lost 1 base, V lost 3 bases, and 9 bases had no gene match. This chain's CDR3 is CASSLGGVDVSYEQYF. DNA of the CDR3: TGTGCCAGCAGCTTGGGAGGGGTAGACGTGTCCTACGAGCAGTACTTC.

The gene calls are TRBV5-6 and TRBJ2-3; 8 nucleotides agree with TRBD2. The CDR3 sequence is 16 residues long. With 5 bases clipped from V and 5 bases from J, the junction kept 13 bases outside the gene matches. The V gene's germline CDR1 is SGHDT and CDR2 YYEEEE. The CDR3 DNA reads TGTGCCAGCAGTACGGGGGGCAGCGGGAGAGGAGATACGCAGTATTTT. This gives the protein CASSTGGSGRGDTQYF.

J is TRBJ2-1 and V is TRBV5-1; D remains ambiguous. V was shortened by 0 bases and J by 0 bases, with 7 bases between the two germline ends. Germline loops: CDR1 SGHRS, CDR2 YFSETQ. The CDR3 extends over 15 amino acids. CDR3 protein: CASSLEESSYNEQFF. The CDR3, as DNA: TGCGCCAGCAGCTTGGAAGAGAGCTCCTACAATGAGCAGTTCTTC. The variable domain in full, completed from reference TRBV5-1 and TRBJ2-1, reads KAGVTQTPRYLIKTRGQQVTLSCSPISGHRSVSWYQQTPGQGLQFLFEYFSETQRNKGNFPGRFSGRQFSNSRSEMNVSTLELGDSALYLCASSLEESSYNEQFFGPGTRLTVL.